This T cell receptor (beta chain) was obtained from a study of radiation and T cells in renal cell carcinoma. The repertoire was sequenced with immunoSEQ multiplex PCR; TCRdb's copy has only in-frame clones and lacks some. The sample comprises around 160,000 clones, roughly nine tenths of which are singletons, and 4.1% rests with the top ten. Germline-derived CDR1 and CDR2 are SGHRS and YFSETQ. The CDR3 length is 15 residues. Trimming took off 0 bases at V and 7 bases at J, with 11 bases between the two ends. Time point in this sample: baseline pretreatment blood. Treatment described: 15 Gy SBRT to primary tumor, nephrectomy 4 weeks later.

The sequenced sample was blood, obtained from a patient whose treatment included radiotherapy and nephrectomy. The source of this sequence is a woman in her 70s with renal cell carcinoma. The chain joins TRBV5-1 to TRBJ1-6; D is unresolved. For the CDR3, the DNA is TGCGCCAGCAGCTTGGACTCCGGGATCAATTCACCCCTCCACTTT. Protein product: CASSLDSGINSPLHF. Complete variable domain (other parts from reference TRBV5-1 and TRBJ1-6): KAGVTQTPRYLIKTRGQQVTLSCSPISGHRSVSWYQQTPGQGLQFLFEYFSETQRNKGNFPGRFSGRQFSNSRSEMNVSTLELGDSALYLCASSLDSGINSPLHFGNGTRLTVT.